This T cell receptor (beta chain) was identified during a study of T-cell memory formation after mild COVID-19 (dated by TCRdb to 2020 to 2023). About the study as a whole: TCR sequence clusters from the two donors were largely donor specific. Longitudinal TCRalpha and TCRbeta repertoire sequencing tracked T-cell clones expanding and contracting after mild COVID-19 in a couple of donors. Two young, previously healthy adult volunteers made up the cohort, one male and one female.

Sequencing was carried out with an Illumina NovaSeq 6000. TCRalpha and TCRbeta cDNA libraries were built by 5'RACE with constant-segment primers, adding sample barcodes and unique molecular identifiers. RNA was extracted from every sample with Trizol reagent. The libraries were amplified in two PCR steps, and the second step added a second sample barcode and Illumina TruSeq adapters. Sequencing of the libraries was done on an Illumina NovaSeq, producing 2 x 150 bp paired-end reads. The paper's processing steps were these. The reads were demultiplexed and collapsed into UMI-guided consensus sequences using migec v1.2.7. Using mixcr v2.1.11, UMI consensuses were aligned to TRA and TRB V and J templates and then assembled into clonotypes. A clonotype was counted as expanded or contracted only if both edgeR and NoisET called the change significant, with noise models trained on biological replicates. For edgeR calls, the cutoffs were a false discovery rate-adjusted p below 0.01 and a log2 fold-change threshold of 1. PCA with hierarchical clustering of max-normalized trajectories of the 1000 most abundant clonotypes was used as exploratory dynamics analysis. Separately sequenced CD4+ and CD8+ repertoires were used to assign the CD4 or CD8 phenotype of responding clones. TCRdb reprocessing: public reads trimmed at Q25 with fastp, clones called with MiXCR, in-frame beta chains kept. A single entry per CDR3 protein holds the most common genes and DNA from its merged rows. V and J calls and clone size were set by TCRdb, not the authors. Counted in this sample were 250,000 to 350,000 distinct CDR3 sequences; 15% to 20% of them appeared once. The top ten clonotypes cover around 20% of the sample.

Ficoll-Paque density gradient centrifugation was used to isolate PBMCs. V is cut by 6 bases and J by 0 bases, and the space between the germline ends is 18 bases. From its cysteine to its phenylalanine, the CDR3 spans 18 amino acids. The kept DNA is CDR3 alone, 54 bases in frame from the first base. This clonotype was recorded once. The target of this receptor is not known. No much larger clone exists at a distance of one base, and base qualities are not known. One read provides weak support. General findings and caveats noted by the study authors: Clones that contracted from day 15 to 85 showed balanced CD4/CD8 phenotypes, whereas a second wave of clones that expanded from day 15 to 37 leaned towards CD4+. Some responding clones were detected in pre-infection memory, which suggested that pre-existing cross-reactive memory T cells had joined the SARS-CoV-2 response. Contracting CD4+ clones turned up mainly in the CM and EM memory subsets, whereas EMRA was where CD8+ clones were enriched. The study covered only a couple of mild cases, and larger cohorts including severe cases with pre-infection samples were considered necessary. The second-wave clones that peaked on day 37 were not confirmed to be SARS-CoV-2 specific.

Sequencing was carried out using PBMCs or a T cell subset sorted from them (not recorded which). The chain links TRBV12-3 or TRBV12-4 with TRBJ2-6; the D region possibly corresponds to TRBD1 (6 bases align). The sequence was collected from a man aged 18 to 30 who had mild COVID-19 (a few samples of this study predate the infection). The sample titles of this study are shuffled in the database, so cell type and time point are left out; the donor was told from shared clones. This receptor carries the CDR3 CASRARGVVSSGANVLTF. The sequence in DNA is TGTGCCAGCAGGGCCAGGGGCGTTGTAAGCTCTGGGGCCAACGTCCTGACTTTC.